This note documents a single T cell receptor (beta chain) sequence. The sample originates from a study of control samples from healthy donors and cancer patients. TCRdb's copy holds only in-frame clones and misses some; the assay was immunoSEQ multiplex PCR. The data show around 170,000 clones, around 89% seen once. Trimming shortened V by 1 base and J by 5 bases, and 12 bases separated the two germline ends. Germline CDR1 SGHNT, CDR2 YYREEE (reference sequence). CDR3 length equals 15 residues. This sequence originates from a woman in her fifties or sixties in good health. Source material: blood. This chain joins TRBV5-4 and TRBJ1-4, with TRBD1 as a possible D gene (5 bases). The chain's CDR3 is CASSLLGVLNEKLFF. DNA for the CDR3: TGTGCCAGCAGCTTGTTGGGGGTGCTCAATGAAAAACTGTTTTTT.